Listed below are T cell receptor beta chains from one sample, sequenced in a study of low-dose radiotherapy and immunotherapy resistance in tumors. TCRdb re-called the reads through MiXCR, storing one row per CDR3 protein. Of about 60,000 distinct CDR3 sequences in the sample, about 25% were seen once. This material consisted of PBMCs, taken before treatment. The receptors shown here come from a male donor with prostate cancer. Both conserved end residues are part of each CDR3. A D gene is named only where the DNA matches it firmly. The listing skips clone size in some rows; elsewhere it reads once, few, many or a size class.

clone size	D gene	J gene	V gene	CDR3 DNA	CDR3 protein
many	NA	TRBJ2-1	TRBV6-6	TGTGCCAGCAGCCACCCCCGCGGTTTCAATGAGCAGTTCTTC	CASSHPRGFNEQFF
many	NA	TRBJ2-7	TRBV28	TGTGCCAGCAGTCCCACCGACAGATCCTACGAGCAGTACTTC	CASSPTDRSYEQYF
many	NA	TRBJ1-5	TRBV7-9	TGTGCCAGCAGCACGGATAGCAATCAGCCCCAGCATTTT	CASSTDSNQPQHF
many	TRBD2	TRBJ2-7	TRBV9	TGTGCCAGCAGCGTAGAATTCGGGAGGGTCCTCTACGAGCAGTACTTC	CASSVEFGRVLYEQYF
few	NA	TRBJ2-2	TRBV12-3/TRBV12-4	TGTGCCAGCAGCTTTGACGGGAACACCGGGGAGCTGTTTTTT	CASSFDGNTGELFF
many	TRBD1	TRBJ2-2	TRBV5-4	TGTGCCAGCAGCCCCTGGGACAGGGGTCACACCGGGGAGCTGTTTTTT	CASSPWDRGHTGELFF
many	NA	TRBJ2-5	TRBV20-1	TGCAGCGGGCTACACAAAGAGACCCAGTACTTC	CSGLHKETQYF
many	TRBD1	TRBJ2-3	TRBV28	TGTGCCCTCGGGACAGGGCACACAGATACGCAGTATTTT	CALGTGHTDTQYF
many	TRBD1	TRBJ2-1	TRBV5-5	TGTGCCAGTCGGGGGACAGGGGAAAATGAGCAGTTCTTC	CASRGTGENEQFF
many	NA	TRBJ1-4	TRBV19	TGTGCCAGTAGTAGGTCTGCAACTAATGAAAAACTGTTTTTT	CASSRSATNEKLFF
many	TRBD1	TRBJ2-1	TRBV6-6	TGTGCCAGCGTCTCGGGACAGGGGGTTGGCAATGAGCAGTTCTTC	CASVSGQGVGNEQFF
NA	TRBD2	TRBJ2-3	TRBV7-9	TGTGCCAGCAGAAATACCGGCTCCTTACTAGCGGGGTACACAGATACGCAGTATTTT	CASRNTGSLLAGYTDTQYF
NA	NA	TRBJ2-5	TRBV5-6	TGTGCCAGCAGCGGTCAGGGGAGACAAGAGACCCAGTACTTC	CASSGQGRQETQYF
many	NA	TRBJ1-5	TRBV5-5	TGTGCCAGCAGCAGAGACGGCAATCAGCCCCAGCATTTT	CASSRDGNQPQHF
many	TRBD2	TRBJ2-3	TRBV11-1	TGTGCCAGCAGCGGAAAAGCGGGAGAAACAGATACGCAGTATTTT	CASSGKAGETDTQYF
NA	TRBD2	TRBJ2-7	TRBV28	TGTGCCAGCAGTACCAGACTAGCGGGAAACGAGCAGTACTTC	CASSTRLAGNEQYF
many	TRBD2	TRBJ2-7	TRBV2	TGTGCCAGCAGCGCTTCGGCGGGAGGATCGGGCGAGCAGTACTTC	CASSASAGGSGEQYF